This is a list of T cell receptor beta chains from one sample in a study of blood T cell repertoires in COVID-19. Measured with immunoSEQ multiplex PCR; TCRdb has only the in-frame clones, and not every one. The sample records approximately 100,000 clones, just over 85% being singletons. Material for sequencing was PBMCs or T cells enriched from blood (not recorded which). The receptors come from a woman in her forties or fifties who had recovered from COVID-19. CDR3s include the opening cysteine and the closing phenylalanine or tryptophan. The order of the fields is V gene, clone size, CDR3 length, D gene, J gene, CDR3 protein, CDR3 DNA. The D gene is left open where the match is weak. Size is stated for part of the rows, as once, few or many counts, or as a class when the clone is expanded.

v_gene: TRBV6-2/TRBV6-3; abundance: NA; len: 13; d_gene: NA; j_gene: TRBJ1-2; CDR3aa: CASSYQGGYGYTF; CDR3nt: TGTGCCAGCAGTTACCAGGGAGGCTATGGCTACACCTTC
v_gene: TRBV7-9; abundance: NA; len: 13; d_gene: NA; j_gene: TRBJ2-7; CDR3aa: CASSLEGVAEQYF; CDR3nt: TGTGCCAGCAGCTTAGAGGGGGTTGCTGAGCAGTACTTC
v_gene: TRBV28; abundance: NA; len: 16; d_gene: NA; j_gene: TRBJ1-1; CDR3aa: CASSLLKGGPNTEAFF; CDR3nt: TGTGCCAGCAGTCTCCTAAAGGGAGGGCCGAACACTGAAGCTTTCTTT
v_gene: TRBV27; abundance: NA; len: 15; d_gene: TRBD1; j_gene: TRBJ1-6; CDR3aa: CASSLSSGGNSPLHF; CDR3nt: TGTGCCAGCAGTTTATCGTCAGGGGGCAATTCACCCCTCCACTTT
v_gene: TRBV5-1; abundance: NA; len: 14; d_gene: TRBD1; j_gene: TRBJ2-7; CDR3aa: CASSPRQGKDEQYF; CDR3nt: TGCGCCAGCAGCCCTAGACAGGGAAAAGACGAGCAGTACTTC
v_gene: TRBV6-5; abundance: NA; len: 14; d_gene: TRBD2; j_gene: TRBJ2-7; CDR3aa: CASTTGREASEQYF; CDR3nt: TGTGCCAGCACCACGGGGCGGGAGGCGTCCGAGCAGTACTTC
v_gene: TRBV19; abundance: NA; len: 15; d_gene: TRBD1; j_gene: TRBJ2-2; CDR3aa: CASSRGQGGTGELFF; CDR3nt: TGTGCCAGTAGTAGGGGACAGGGAGGGACCGGGGAGCTGTTTTTT
v_gene: TRBV27; abundance: NA; len: 18; d_gene: NA; j_gene: TRBJ1-6; CDR3aa: CASSLFSAAFSYNSPLHF; CDR3nt: TGTGCCAGCAGTTTATTTTCGGCGGCGTTCTCCTATAATTCACCCCTCCACTTT
v_gene: TRBV6-1; abundance: once; len: 14; d_gene: NA; j_gene: TRBJ1-5; CDR3aa: CASSEGQWNLPQHF; CDR3nt: TGTGCCAGCAGTGAAGGACAATGGAATCTGCCCCAGCATTTT
v_gene: TRBV19; abundance: NA; len: 17; d_gene: NA; j_gene: TRBJ2-1; CDR3aa: CASSRVRGGPLYNEQFF; CDR3nt: TGTGCCAGTAGTAGGGTAAGGGGGGGGCCCCTCTACAATGAGCAGTTCTTC
v_gene: TRBV24-1; abundance: NA; len: 15; d_gene: TRBD1; j_gene: TRBJ2-3; CDR3aa: CATSGRDRGTDTQYF; CDR3nt: TGTGCCACCAGTGGACGGGACAGGGGCACAGATACGCAGTATTTT
v_gene: TRBV5-1; abundance: NA; len: 17; d_gene: TRBD2; j_gene: TRBJ2-2; CDR3aa: CASSLVGLADLTGELFF; CDR3nt: TGCGCCAGCAGCTTGGTGGGACTAGCGGACCTCACCGGGGAGCTGTTTTTT
v_gene: TRBV9; abundance: NA; len: 15; d_gene: NA; j_gene: TRBJ2-3; CDR3aa: CASSVVDTSTDTQYF; CDR3nt: TGTGCCAGCAGCGTAGTAGACACTAGCACAGATACGCAGTATTTT
v_gene: TRBV28; abundance: NA; len: 14; d_gene: TRBD2; j_gene: TRBJ2-7; CDR3aa: CASSFGLADYEQYF; CDR3nt: TGTGCCAGCAGTTTTGGACTAGCCGACTACGAGCAGTACTTC
v_gene: TRBV4-1; abundance: NA; len: 16; d_gene: TRBD1; j_gene: TRBJ2-3; CDR3aa: CASSQARQGATDTQYF; CDR3nt: TGCGCCAGCAGCCAAGCCCGGCAGGGGGCCACAGATACGCAGTATTTT
v_gene: TRBV7-2; abundance: NA; len: 13; d_gene: NA; j_gene: TRBJ1-5; CDR3aa: CASSRYEMQPQHF; CDR3nt: TGTGCCAGCAGCCGTTACGAGATGCAGCCCCAGCATTTT
v_gene: TRBV30; abundance: NA; len: 15; d_gene: NA; j_gene: TRBJ2-1; CDR3aa: CAWSVSPVPSSEQFF; CDR3nt: TGTGCCTGGAGTGTATCCCCGGTCCCTAGTAGTGAGCAGTTCTTC
v_gene: TRBV28; abundance: NA; len: 11; d_gene: NA; j_gene: TRBJ1-5; CDR3aa: CASSSDKSRHF; CDR3nt: TGTGCCAGCAGTTCGGACAAGTCGCGGCATTTT
v_gene: TRBV3-1/TRBV3-2; abundance: NA; len: 16; d_gene: TRBD1; j_gene: TRBJ1-4; CDR3aa: CASSHQPGQPNEKLFF; CDR3nt: TGTGCCAGCAGCCATCAGCCGGGACAGCCTAATGAAAAACTGTTTTTT
v_gene: TRBV5-1; abundance: NA; len: 16; d_gene: TRBD1; j_gene: TRBJ2-5; CDR3aa: CASSLGVGQGQETQYF; CDR3nt: TGCGCCAGCAGCCTAGGAGTCGGACAGGGGCAAGAGACCCAGTACTTC
v_gene: TRBV18; abundance: NA; len: 15; d_gene: TRBD1; j_gene: TRBJ1-5; CDR3aa: CASSPQQGANQPQHF; CDR3nt: TGTGCCAGCTCACCACAACAGGGGGCCAATCAGCCCCAGCATTTT
v_gene: TRBV3-1/TRBV3-2; abundance: NA; len: 15; d_gene: NA; j_gene: TRBJ1-4; CDR3aa: CASSRPIGANEKLFF; CDR3nt: TGTGCCAGCAGCCGCCCGATCGGGGCTAATGAAAAACTGTTTTTT
v_gene: TRBV10-3; abundance: once; len: 14; d_gene: NA; j_gene: TRBJ1-5; CDR3aa: CAISESRQNQPQHF; CDR3nt: TGTGCCATCAGTGAGTCCCGACAGAATCAGCCCCAGCATTTT
v_gene: TRBV29-1; abundance: NA; len: 14; d_gene: TRBD1; j_gene: TRBJ2-7; CDR3aa: CSVVTGQGNYEQYF; CDR3nt: TGCAGCGTTGTCACGGGACAGGGGAATTACGAGCAGTACTTC
v_gene: TRBV5-4; abundance: NA; len: 13; d_gene: NA; j_gene: TRBJ2-3; CDR3aa: CASSLSGTDTQYF; CDR3nt: TGTGCCAGCAGCTTGTCAGGCACAGATACGCAGTATTTT
v_gene: TRBV5-4; abundance: NA; len: 14; d_gene: NA; j_gene: TRBJ2-3; CDR3aa: CASTFGQSTDTQYF; CDR3nt: TGTGCCAGCACCTTCGGACAGAGCACAGATACGCAGTATTTT
v_gene: TRBV20-1; abundance: NA; len: 12; d_gene: TRBD1; j_gene: TRBJ1-2; CDR3aa: CSASSGGGGYTF; CDR3nt: TGCAGTGCTAGTTCAGGGGGCGGTGGCTACACCTTC
v_gene: TRBV6-4; abundance: NA; len: 14; d_gene: TRBD2; j_gene: TRBJ2-7; CDR3aa: CASSDTGTSGEQYF; CDR3nt: TGTGCCAGCAGTGACACCGGGACTAGCGGCGAGCAGTACTTC